Below are 32 T cell receptor beta chains sequenced from a single sample in a study of cytomegalovirus exposure and HLA in healthy donors. TCRdb's table, derived via immunoSEQ multiplex PCR, lists solely in-frame clones and lacks some. Of approximately 200,000 clones in the sample, roughly 84% were seen once. The sample was PBMCs. The receptors derive from a man between 18 and 35 years old in good health and CMV-seropositive.

The rearrangement links TRBV6-4 to TRBJ2-3; 7 nucleotides line up with TRBD2. The V and J ends lost 0 bases and 6 bases, in that order; junction bases with no gene match: 6. The CDR3 consists of 15 residues. Germline V lookup: CDR1 MRHNA, CDR2 SNTAGT. CDR3 residues: CASSDSKRGPDTQYF. The DNA for the CDR3 is TGTGCCAGCAGTGACTCTAAGCGGGGACCGGATACGCAGTATTTT.

The gene calls are TRBV7-2 and TRBJ1-5, with 10 bases aligning to TRBD1. V shed 5 bases, J shed 6 bases, and the junction held 10 bases outside the gene matches. The CDR3 is 16 residues long. Looked up from germline, CDR1 is SGHTA and CDR2 is FQGNSA. The CDR3 reads CASSGIPGQGIQPQHF. The CDR3 DNA reads as TGTGCCAGCAGCGGAATCCCGGGACAGGGGATTCAGCCCCAGCATTTT.

The rearrangement joins TRBV29-1 to TRBJ2-7; 7 nucleotides match TRBD2. After removal of 1 base from V and 3 bases from J, the junction contained 6 bases not matched to a gene. This CDR3 is 14 amino acids long. The germline V gene has CDR1 SQVTM and CDR2 ANQGSEA. The CDR3 reads CSVEAASGHYEQYF. In DNA, the CDR3 is TGCAGCGTTGAAGCGGCTAGCGGCCACTACGAGCAGTACTTC.

The chain combines TRBV19 with TRBJ2-3, with D perhaps TRBD1 (5 bases). V was clipped by 4 bases and J by 0 bases, with 14 bases between them. This CDR3 region has 16 residues. In germline, CDR1 is LNHDA, CDR2 SQIVND (reference sequence). The CDR3 spells CASSTVRVTSTDTQYF. Written as DNA, the CDR3 is TGTGCCAGTAGTACCGTCAGGGTTACTAGCACAGATACGCAGTATTTT.

This clone has a single count. The chain joins TRBV7-9 to TRBJ2-3; D perhaps matches TRBD1 (6 bases). The germline V gene encodes CDR1 SEHNR and CDR2 FQNEAQ (reference sequence). Deletions cut 1 base from V and 1 base from J, with 9 bases between. This CDR3 is built from 15 residues. The CDR3, as DNA: TGTGCCAGCAGCTTAGATCACAGGGGCACAGATACGCAGTATTTT. Its protein product is CASSLDHRGTDTQYF.

The chain recombines TRBV28 with TRBJ1-2; TRBD1 aligns across 12 bases. The V segment lost 6 bases and the J segment 6 bases; nucleotides outside the gene matches: 8. The CDR3 covers 15 residues. Germline-derived CDR1 and CDR2 are MDHEN and SYDVKM. The DNA of the CDR3 is TGTGCCAGCAGGACCCGGGACAGGGGGCCGCATGGCTACACCTTC. It specifies CASRTRDRGPHGYTF.

CDR3: CASSYRRNEKLFF. CDR3 in DNA: TGTGCCAGCAGCTACAGACGTAATGAAAAACTGTTTTTT. V is TRBV9 and J is TRBJ1-4; no firm D call. The V end lost 4 bases, the J end lost 4 bases, and 8 bases lay between the germline ends. Looked up from germline, CDR1 is SGDLS and CDR2 is YYNGEE. This CDR3 has 13 residues.

This clone was observed a handful of times. This rearrangement joins TRBV7-2 to TRBJ1-2, with D perhaps matching TRBD1 (5 bases). Germline V gene sequence: CDR1 SGHTA, CDR2 FQGNSA. V lost 2 bases, J lost 1 base, and 20 bases lay in between. The CDR3 has 18 residues. The CDR3 protein is CASSLPITPGKNNYGYTF. In DNA form, the CDR3 reads TGTGCCAGCAGCTTACCGATCACCCCAGGGAAGAATAACTATGGCTACACCTTC.

This clone was detected once. The chain is built from TRBV27 and TRBJ2-7, with D uncertain. Germline V CDR1 and CDR2: MNHEY, SMNVEV (reference sequence). V was cut by 1 base and J by 6 bases, with 10 bases left in between. CDR3 size: 13 residues. The CDR3 nucleotides are TGTGCCAGCAGTTTATTCAAGTCGGGCGAGCAGTACTTC. Translated: CASSLFKSGEQYF.

For the CDR3, the DNA is TGCGCCAGCAGTTGGGGTTCGGGAGTTGGGTCTTACGAGCAGTACTTC. Translation: CASSWGSGVGSYEQYF. The gene calls are TRBV5-1 and TRBJ2-7; tentatively, D is TRBD2 (6 bases). In germline, CDR1 is SGHRS, CDR2 YFSETQ. The CDR3 spans 16 residues. V was clipped by 5 bases and J by 4 bases, with 22 bases between them.

This clone came up once. V and J are TRBV7-3 and TRBJ2-3; D possibly corresponds to TRBD1 (7 bases). The V end was cut by 5 bases, the J end by 6 bases, with 27 bases between. The CDR3 is made up of 18 amino acids. Germline values: CDR1 SGHTA, CDR2 FQGTGA. The DNA of the CDR3 is TGTGCCAGCAGCCCGCAGGGGGGCCCTCCCGATACTGGGGATACGCAGTATTTT. It yields the protein CASSPQGGPPDTGDTQYF.

V usage is TRBV7-3 and J usage is TRBJ1-2; D unclear. In germline, CDR1 is SGHTA, CDR2 FQGTGA. Trimming removed 2 bases at V and 7 bases at J, with 11 bases between. The CDR3 is 13 residues long. The chain's CDR3 is CASSLERGSGYTF. The CDR3 DNA follows: TGTGCCAGCAGCTTAGAACGAGGAAGTGGCTACACCTTC. Supplemented by reference TRBV7-3 and TRBJ1-2, the full variable domain reads GAGVSQTPSNKVTEKGKYVELRCDPISGHTALYWYRQSLGQGPEFLIYFQGTGAADDSGLPNDRFFAVRPEGSVSTLKIQRTERGDSAVYLCASSLERGSGYTFGSGTRLTVV.

This clone was picked up a small number of times. This chain connects TRBV12-2 to TRBJ2-2; TRBD2, the table's D call, lacks a check against the DNA. TRBV12-2 is a documented pseudogene. This CDR3 has 14 residues. The CDR3 protein is CASRSGGYTGELFF. In DNA form, the CDR3 reads TGTGCAAGTCGCTCAGGAGGGTACACCGGGGAGCTGTTTTTT.

This clone was counted only a few times. The V gene is TRBV6-1, the J gene TRBJ2-1, with D tentatively TRBD2 (5 bases). The V gene lost 5 bases and the J gene lost 6 bases, with 11 bases spanning the gap. The CDR3 length is 13 residues. Germline CDR1 and CDR2: MNHNS and SASEGT. The CDR3 nucleotides read TGTGCCAGCAGTTGGACTGAGTCCAATGAGCAGTTCTTC. Protein sequence: CASSWTESNEQFF.

Only a few counts were recorded for this clone. The chain carries TRBV6-5 and TRBJ2-5; D is perhaps TRBD1 (7 bases). The CDR3 sequence is 15 residues long. Germline CDR1 MNHEY, CDR2 SVGAGI. V dropped 6 bases and J dropped 5 bases, with 19 bases sitting between them. The CDR3 nucleotides read TGTGCCAGCAGCCGACAGGGAGGAGGGCCGGAGACCCAGTACTTC. Translation: CASSRQGGGPETQYF.

The chain uses TRBV29-1 and TRBJ2-5, with 11 bases fitting TRBD2. Per the germline V gene, CDR1 is SQVTM and CDR2 is ANQGSEA. This CDR3 contains 14 residues. With V trimmed by 0 bases and J by 5 bases, 2 bases remained unmatched. In DNA form, the CDR3 reads TGCAGCGTTGAAGACCTAGCGGGAGGTGAGACCCAGTACTTC. Its protein product is CSVEDLAGGETQYF. The full variable domain, with the rest looked up from reference TRBV29-1 and TRBJ2-5, is SAVISQKPSRDICQRGTSLTIQCQVDSQVTMMFWYRQQPGQSLTLIATANQGSEATYESGFVIDKFPISRPNLTFSTLTVSNMSPEDSSIYLCSVEDLAGGETQYFGPGTRLLVL.

The V call is TRBV9, the J call TRBJ1-1, with 7 nucleotides matching TRBD1. From germline, CDR1 is SGDLS and CDR2 YYNGEE. J gave up 1 base and V 0 bases, and 3 bases lay outside the gene matches. This CDR3 has 15 residues. The DNA of the CDR3 is TGTGCCAGCAGCGTAGCTACAGGGGCGAACACTGAAGCTTTCTTT. It yields the protein CASSVATGANTEAFF.

The chain uses TRBV6-5 and TRBJ1-3; 7 positions agree with TRBD1. CDR1 and CDR2 from the germline V gene are MNHEY and SVGAGI. CDR3 length: 14 amino acids. Trimming removed 5 bases from V and 2 bases from J; junction bases left unmatched: 3. The CDR3 region has the DNA TGTGCCAGCAGTCAAACAGGGGCTGGAAACACCATATATTTT. Translating gives CASSQTGAGNTIYF.

The chain has TRBV15 and TRBJ2-3, with 8 positions matching TRBD2. This CDR3 spans 18 amino acids. With V trimmed by 1 base and J by 3 bases, 12 bases remained unmatched. Germline V gene sequence: CDR1 LNHNV, CDR2 YYDKDF (reference sequence). The CDR3 loop reads CATSRARWAGGATDTQYF. The CDR3 region has the DNA TGTGCCACCAGCAGAGCCAGGTGGGCGGGAGGTGCGACAGATACGCAGTATTTT.

This rearrangement joins TRBV11-2 to TRBJ1-1; possible D gene TRBD1, 6 bases. V lost 2 bases and J 6 bases, leaving 22 bases between the germline ends. Germline V gene sequence: CDR1 SGHAT, CDR2 FQNNGV. The CDR3 loop spans 17 amino acids. The CDR3 DNA sequence: TGTGCCAGCAGCTTAACTCCCTACAGGGATGGGGAACCTGAAGCTTTCTTT. Amino acids: CASSLTPYRDGEPEAFF.

This clone came up a few times. This chain uses TRBV19 with TRBJ1-5, with a tentative D call TRBD1 (6 bases). V dropped 6 bases and J dropped 7 bases, with 16 bases sitting between them. There are 14 residues in the CDR3. The germline gives CDR1 LNHDA, CDR2 SQIVND (reference sequence). CDR3 DNA sequence: TGTGCCAGTAGCCCCAGGGGAGGGCGGCAGCCCCAGCATTTT. Its protein is CASSPRGGRQPQHF.

The V and J genes are TRBV7-2 and TRBJ2-4, with 8 bases that match TRBD1. V lost 6 bases, J lost 8 bases, and 6 bases stayed unmatched. The CDR3 totals 13 residues. Per the germline V gene, CDR1 is SGHTA and CDR2 is FQGNSA. CDR3 coding DNA: TGTGCCAGCAGGAAAACAGGGGGGCACATTCAGTACTTC. This encodes CASRKTGGHIQYF. The full variable domain, its missing parts supplied by reference TRBV7-2 and TRBJ2-4, is GAGVSQSPSNKVTEKGKDVELRCDPISGHTALYWYRQSLGQGLEFLIYFQGNSAPDKSGLPSDRFSAERTGGSVSTLTIQRTQQEDSAVYLCASRKTGGHIQYFGAGTRLSVL.

V and J are TRBV18 and TRBJ2-1; D is ambiguous. With 8 bases removed from V and 6 bases from J, the gap between germline ends came to 11 bases. Germline loops: CDR1 KGHSH, CDR2 LQKENI. This CDR3 spans 12 amino acids. CDR3 sequence: CASTGSPNEQFF. The CDR3 bases are TGTGCCAGCACCGGGTCCCCCAATGAGCAGTTCTTC.

With regard to this clone: Germline is not matched at one junction end, which may reflect a read error. The chain carries TRBV15 and TRBJ2-3, with D hard to call. Germline V lookup: CDR1 LNHNV, CDR2 YYDKDF (reference sequence). The CDR3 covers 13 residues. CDR3: CATSGENSNPQYF. The CDR3 nucleotides are TGTGCCACCAGCGGAGAGAACTCGAATCCGCAGTATTTT.

The chain uses TRBV6-1 and TRBJ2-1, with a weak D call TRBD1 (6 bases). V was pared by 7 bases and J by 0 bases, with 13 bases between. Per the germline V gene, CDR1 is MNHNS and CDR2 is SASEGT. The CDR3 runs to 15 residues. CDR3 DNA: TGTGCCAGCACGAGACAGGTCAGCTCCTACAATGAGCAGTTCTTC. Protein product: CASTRQVSSYNEQFF.

This chain uses TRBV7-2 with TRBJ2-1; 13 nucleotides align to TRBD2. CDR3 size: 15 residues. V shed 4 bases and J 8 bases; nucleotides not matched to a gene: 5. CDR1 is SGHTA and CDR2 is FQGNSA in the germline V gene. This CDR3 is CASSWGGLAGYEQFF. The CDR3 DNA follows: TGTGCCAGCAGCTGGGGGGGACTAGCGGGGTATGAGCAGTTCTTC.

The chain employs TRBV4-2 and TRBJ2-2; D may be TRBD1 (6 bases). V was shortened by 4 bases and J by 7 bases, with 19 bases between the two germline ends. The CDR3 length is 16 residues. Germline V lookup: CDR1 LGHNA, CDR2 YNFKEQ. This chain's CDR3 is CASSRGEQGLGGELFF. CDR3 nucleotides: TGTGCCAGCAGCCGAGGAGAACAGGGATTGGGCGGGGAGCTGTTTTTT.

The chain links TRBV9 to TRBJ2-5; 7 nucleotides agree with TRBD1. This CDR3 region has 14 residues. The junction had 8 bases not matched to a gene; V was cut back by 4 bases and J by 5 bases. Germline V lookup: CDR1 SGDLS, CDR2 YYNGEE. The CDR3 region has the DNA TGTGCCAGCAGCTCATCGAGGGGGCGCGAGACCCAGTACTTC. It encodes CASSSSRGRETQYF.

J is TRBJ2-5 and V is TRBV15, with D possibly being TRBD1 (6 bases). V was clipped by 3 bases and J by 3 bases, with 17 bases between them. Per germline, CDR1 LNHNV and CDR2 YYDKDF (reference sequence). The CDR3 has 16 amino acids. The CDR3 here is CATSRRAGAFEETQYF. CDR3 nucleotide sequence: TGTGCCACCAGCAGGCGAGCAGGGGCTTTTGAAGAGACCCAGTACTTC.

The rearrangement uses TRBV15 and TRBJ2-3; 11 bases fit TRBD1. Germline-derived CDR1 and CDR2 are LNHNV and YYDKDF (reference sequence). The CDR3 sequence is 15 residues long. V shed 3 bases, J shed 4 bases, and the junction held 3 bases outside the gene matches. CDR3: CATSRDRGPADTQYF. DNA for the CDR3: TGTGCCACCAGCAGGGACAGGGGGCCCGCAGATACGCAGTATTTT.

The V and J genes are TRBV27 and TRBJ1-3; no reliable D call. Germline values: CDR1 MNHEY, CDR2 SMNVEV (reference sequence). This CDR3 region has 16 residues. Trimming stripped 6 bases from V and 4 bases from J, with 19 bases between. CDR3 sequence: CASSPKNLISGNTIYF. CDR3 nucleotides: TGTGCCAGCAGCCCCAAAAATCTAATTTCAGGAAACACCATATATTTT.

The J gene is TRBJ1-1, the V gene TRBV6-4; TRBD1 might be the D (5 bases). CDR3 length: 13 amino acids. Germline V gives CDR1 MRHNA, CDR2 SNTAGT. The V end lost 8 bases, the J end lost 9 bases, and 19 bases lay between the germline ends. In nucleotides, the CDR3 is TGTGCCAGCTCCGCCGGGGACTCCCAACAAGCTTTCTTT. Amino acids: CASSAGDSQQAFF.